Below are 14 T cell receptor beta chains sequenced from a single sample in a study of T cells in Graves' hyperthyroidism and ophthalmopathy. From RNA transcripts, TCR beta CDR3 regions were amplified. With the HTBI primer set, the TCR CDR3 went through a first round of RT-PCR. A single record per CDR3 protein comes from TCRdb applying MiXCR to the multiplex PCR reads. The sample lists about 350,000 distinct CDR3 sequences; approximately 14% were seen once. Sequencing was carried out using blood. The receptors were sampled from a young woman with Graves' hyperthyroidism.

The genes are TRBV20-1 and TRBJ2-6, with D uncertain. Trimming left V 6 bases short and J 1 base short, with 7 bases between. CDR3 length: 13 residues. Germline lookup yields CDR1 DFQATT and CDR2 SNEGSKA (reference sequence). CDR3 DNA sequence: TGCAGTGCCCGGGCTTCTGGGGCCAACGTCCTGACTTTC. This encodes CSARASGANVLTF.

This clonotype was found a few times. The rearrangement links TRBV6-1 to TRBJ1-1, with TRBD1 matching 9 bases. Germline trimming cut 4 bases from V and 0 bases from J; bases unmatched to any gene: 9. CDR3 length: 17 amino acids. From germline, CDR1 is MNHNS and CDR2 SASEGT. The CDR3 DNA is TGTGCCAGCAGTGCCGGGACAGGGTTTTTTTTGAACACTGAAGCTTTCTTT. It is translated as CASSAGTGFFLNTEAFF.

In regard to this clonotype: A much larger clone differs from this one at a single base, so this may be a read error. This sequence joins TRBV12-3 or TRBV12-4 and TRBJ2-7; D remains unclear. Near its end, the DNA agrees better with TRBJ2-1, so the J call may be wrong. The CDR3 runs 13 residues. CDR3 residues: CASSGFIHYEQFF. The DNA of the CDR3 is TGTGCCAGCAGTGGTTTCATACACTACGAGCAGTTCTTC.

Many counts were recorded for this clonotype. The chain couples TRBV28 to TRBJ2-3, with D hard to call. This CDR3 spans 13 amino acids. With 8 bases removed from V and 2 bases from J, the gap between germline ends came to 11 bases. Germline values: CDR1 MDHEN, CDR2 SYDVKM. The CDR3 sequence: CASGIENTDTQYF. In DNA form, the CDR3 reads TGTGCCAGCGGAATAGAGAACACAGATACGCAGTATTTT.

This chain links TRBV7-9 with TRBJ2-1; 9 nucleotides match TRBD2. The CDR3 spans 16 residues. From germline, CDR1 is SEHNR and CDR2 FQNEAQ (reference sequence). Trimming took 1 base from V and 3 from J; bases not matched to a gene: 4. The CDR3: CASSLDSSGIYNEQFF. In DNA form, the CDR3 reads TGTGCCAGCAGCTTAGATTCTAGCGGGATCTACAATGAGCAGTTCTTC.

This clonotype occurred a few times. V and J are TRBV30 and TRBJ2-3; 12 positions match TRBD2. The germline CDR1 and CDR2 sequences are GTSNPN and SVGIG (reference sequence). Losses at the gene ends were 3 bases for V and 3 bases for J; bases not matched to a gene: 4. The CDR3 is made up of 15 amino acids. CDR3 nucleotides: TGTGCCTGGAGAGCTGGGACTAGCGGGACAGATACGCAGTATTTT. Amino acid sequence: CAWRAGTSGTDTQYF.

This clonotype appeared many times. This chain connects TRBV12-3 or TRBV12-4 to TRBJ1-2; tentative D call: TRBD1 (5 bases). The V end was cut by 6 bases, the J end by 2 bases, with 10 bases between. This CDR3 region has 13 residues. The CDR3 region is CASRWDGNYGYTF. The CDR3 region has the DNA TGTGCCAGCAGGTGGGACGGCAACTATGGCTACACCTTC.

This clonotype was observed many times. The chain recombines TRBV20-1 with TRBJ1-1; TRBD1 matches at 7 bases. This CDR3 region has 13 residues. V lost 6 bases to trimming and J lost 0 bases; unmatched junction nucleotides: 4. Germline CDR1 DFQATT, CDR2 SNEGSKA (reference sequence). This CDR3 reads CSAGQDLNTEAFF. The DNA for the CDR3 is TGCAGTGCCGGACAGGACCTGAACACTGAAGCTTTCTTT.

This clonotype was observed a few times. The chain links TRBV29-1 to TRBJ2-7; 10 bases are shared with TRBD1. The CDR3 is made up of 12 amino acids. Per germline, CDR1 SQVTM and CDR2 ANQGSEA. V was clipped by 6 bases and J by 4 bases; unmatched bases: 3. CDR3 in amino acids: CSVDRGGYEQYF. The CDR3 DNA reads as TGCAGCGTGGACAGGGGGGGATACGAGCAGTACTTC.

This clonotype was observed many times. The V gene is TRBV29-1, the J gene TRBJ2-7; D tentatively fits TRBD1 or TRBD2 (5 bases each). The CDR3 extends over 14 amino acids. The V gene lost 1 base and the J gene lost 2 bases, with 12 bases spanning the gap. Germline loops: CDR1 SQVTM, CDR2 ANQGSEA. Here the CDR3 DNA reads TGCAGCGTTGAAGTAGGGGACGTGCCCTACGAGCAGTACTTC. Amino acid sequence: CSVEVGDVPYEQYF.

This clonotype has at least ten counts. This sequence joins TRBV11-2 and TRBJ1-2; tentatively, D is TRBD1 (6 bases). CDR3 length: 14 residues. The germline gives CDR1 SGHAT, CDR2 FQNNGV. V lost 5 bases to trimming and J lost 4 bases, with 14 bases between them. The CDR3 DNA sequence: TGTGCCAGCAGCGAACTCAGGGGAGGCTATGGCTACACCTTC. Its protein is CASSELRGGYGYTF.

The chain couples TRBV20-1 to TRBJ1-5; D possibly corresponds to TRBD1 (6 bases). Germline CDR1 reads DFQATT; CDR2 reads SNEGSKA (reference sequence). Trimming removed 5 bases at V and 2 bases at J, with 13 bases between. The CDR3 length is 14 residues. The CDR3, as DNA: TGCAGTGCTCCCAGGGGCGGGGGCAATCAGCCCCAGCATTTT. It specifies CSAPRGGGNQPQHF.

This clonotype occurred many times. The chain uses TRBV4-1 and TRBJ2-1; no firm D call. V lost 0 bases, J lost 8 bases, and 8 bases lay in between. CDR1 and CDR2 (germline): MGHRA, YSYEKL. This CDR3 comprises 13 residues. The CDR3 sequence is CASSQEAWDEQFF. In nucleotides, the CDR3 is TGCGCCAGCAGCCAAGAGGCGTGGGATGAGCAGTTCTTC.

This clonotype was detected many times. V gene TRBV28 combines with J gene TRBJ2-1; 7 nucleotides agree with TRBD2. Looked up from germline, CDR1 is MDHEN and CDR2 is SYDVKM. The CDR3 extends over 16 amino acids. Trimming cost V 2 bases and J 10 bases; bases outside gene matches: 14. Here the CDR3 reads CASSLGALARTGEQFF. CDR3 bases: TGTGCCAGCAGTTTAGGGGCACTAGCGCGGACCGGGGAGCAGTTCTTC.